The 27 T cell receptor beta chains in this list originate from one sample, sequenced in a study of OX40 agonist ivuxolimab in advanced cancers. Library prep was done by the immunoSEQ multiplex PCR assay. TCRdb obtained this table from immuneACCESS and retained in-frame rearrangements with V and J assigned. These tables miss some clones; where compared with another copy, unresolved V genes account for less than half of the shortfall, and the remainder is unexplained. Counted in this sample were about 12,000 clones; roughly 77% of them appeared once. Of the sample, over 12% falls within the top ten clones. The sequenced sample was CD4+ or CD8+ T cells sorted from blood, obtained in a trial of the OX40 agonist ivuxolimab. All receptors derive from an adult with an advanced solid tumor such as melanoma, head and neck, liver or kidney cancer.

This chain connects TRBV27 to TRBJ2-7; the D is unclear. CDR1 is MNHEY and CDR2 is SMNVEV in the germline V gene (reference sequence). Trimming shortened V by 0 bases and J by 1 base, and 4 bases separated the two germline ends. This CDR3 has 13 residues. CDR3 amino acids: CASSLSGSYEQYF. In DNA, the CDR3 is TGTGCCAGCAGTTTATCGGGGTCCTACGAGCAGTACTTC.

The V call is TRBV4-1, the J call TRBJ2-7, with D maybe TRBD2 (6 bases). Germline V lookup: CDR1 MGHRA, CDR2 YSYEKL. This CDR3 spans 14 amino acids. V gave up 3 bases and J gave up 5 bases, with 14 bases separating them. CDR3 nucleotide sequence: TGCGCCAGCAGCCAGGCCAGCGGAGGGCACGAGCAGTACTTC. Translated: CASSQASGGHEQYF.

Judged by abundance, this clone is medium-sized. The chain recombines TRBV19 with TRBJ1-5, with 8 bases matching TRBD1. CDR1 LNHDA and CDR2 SQIVND come from the germline V gene (reference sequence). J was trimmed by 4 bases and V by 3 bases; bases with no gene match: 5. The CDR3 runs 15 residues. CDR3 amino acids: CASSMAGGYNQPQHF. Written as DNA, the CDR3 is TGTGCCAGTAGTATGGCAGGGGGCTATAATCAGCCCCAGCATTTT.

The rearrangement uses TRBV7-8 and TRBJ2-1, with D possibly being TRBD2 (6 bases). Germline CDR1 and CDR2: SGHVS and FQNEAQ. The germline V and J ends were trimmed by 8 bases and 6 bases, with 17 bases remaining between them. The CDR3 contains 14 residues. DNA of the CDR3: TGTGCCAGCTCTCTAGCCGGGGGAGGCAATGAGCAGTTCTTC. It encodes CASSLAGGGNEQFF.

This clone is classed as medium-sized. The chain links TRBV6-4 to TRBJ2-2; D is tentatively TRBD1 or TRBD2 (5 bases each). Germline CDR1 is MRHNA and CDR2 is SNTAGT. V was trimmed by 3 bases and J by 3 bases, leaving 5 bases between them. This CDR3 has 13 residues. Here the CDR3 DNA reads TGTGCCAGCAGTGAGGGACACACCGGGGAGCTGTTTTTT. It specifies CASSEGHTGELFF.

This chain uses TRBV10-3 with TRBJ1-2; D is unresolved. The CDR3 spans 11 residues. Per the germline V gene, CDR1 is ENHRY and CDR2 is SYGVKD. With 6 bases removed from V and 2 bases from J, the gap between germline ends came to 4 bases. CDR3 in DNA: TGTGCCATCAGGGAGAACTATGGCTACACCTTC. It is translated as CAIRENYGYTF.

The chain employs TRBV7-3 and TRBJ2-7, with 9 positions matching TRBD1. V lost 1 base, J lost 7 bases, and 11 bases stayed unmatched. The CDR3 length is 16 residues. The germline CDR1 and CDR2 sequences are SGHTA and FQGTGA. In DNA form, the CDR3 reads TGTGCCAGCAGCTTAAGGGGGACAGGGTCCCAGGGGGAGCAGTACTTC. It translates to CASSLRGTGSQGEQYF.

This chain connects TRBV9 to TRBJ2-7, with TRBD2 identical over 7 bases. Germline V gene sequence: CDR1 SGDLS, CDR2 YYNGEE. The CDR3 contains 15 residues. V dropped 4 bases and J dropped 2; count of bases not matched to a gene: 9. As DNA, the CDR3 is TGTGCCAGCAGCCTAGCCGGACTAGGACCCTACGAGCAGTACTTC. As protein: CASSLAGLGPYEQYF.

The chain employs TRBV7-9 and TRBJ2-7; 9 bases fit TRBD2. V was clipped by 5 bases and J by 7 bases; unmatched bases: 12. Germline V gene data show CDR1 as SEHNR and CDR2 as FQNEAQ (reference sequence). The CDR3 contains 15 residues. The CDR3 sequence: CASSPSAGGGWEQYF. The DNA for the CDR3 is TGTGCCAGCAGCCCATCCGCGGGAGGGGGTTGGGAGCAGTACTTC.

V gene TRBV27 combines with J gene TRBJ1-4; 7 nucleotides line up with TRBD1. This CDR3 spans 16 amino acids. Trimming cost V 5 bases and J 7 bases; bases outside gene matches: 13. From germline, CDR1 is MNHEY and CDR2 SMNVEV (reference sequence). CDR3 nucleotides: TGTGCCAGCAGTCAAACGGCGACAGGGATTCGTGAAAAACTGTTTTTT. This sequence encodes CASSQTATGIREKLFF.

The genes are TRBV4-3 and TRBJ1-5; D call uncertain. This CDR3 contains 14 residues. Trimming stripped 0 bases from V and 3 bases from J, with 6 bases between. Germline CDR1 reads LGHNA; CDR2 reads YSLEER. CDR3 bases: TGCGCCAGCAGCCAAGATTTCGCCAATCAGCCCCAGCATTTT. This translates into CASSQDFANQPQHF.

The chain joins TRBV10-3 to TRBJ2-5; TRBD2 matches 8 bases. CDR1 is ENHRY, CDR2 SYGVKD, per germline. The junction had 8 bases not matched to a gene; V was cut back by 5 bases and J by 3 bases. This CDR3 has 15 amino acids. CDR3 sequence reads: CAISPGGGRKETQYF. CDR3 coding DNA: TGTGCCATCAGTCCCGGCGGGGGGAGAAAAGAGACCCAGTACTTC.

This sequence joins TRBV29-1 and TRBJ2-5; 8 nucleotides match TRBD2. Germline values: CDR1 SQVTM, CDR2 ANQGSEA. Trimming took 3 bases from V and 5 from J; bases not matched to a gene: 11. This CDR3 is built from 15 residues. CDR3 region: CSVDDNSGTFETQYF. CDR3 coding DNA: TGCAGCGTTGATGATAATAGCGGGACATTCGAGACCCAGTACTTC.

The chain has TRBV6-4 and TRBJ2-3; D uncertain. CDR3 size: 13 residues. Trimming took 3 bases from V and 5 from J, leaving 9 bases between them. CDR1 is MRHNA and CDR2 is SNTAGT in the germline V gene. The CDR3: CASSEWAGDTQYF. The CDR3 nucleotides are TGTGCCAGCAGTGAGTGGGCAGGAGATACGCAGTATTTT.

The chain recombines TRBV28 with TRBJ2-1; 11 positions agree with TRBD2. V was pared by 5 bases and J by 6 bases, with 6 bases of the junction left unmatched. The CDR3 runs 15 residues. Germline loops: CDR1 MDHEN, CDR2 SYDVKM. The chain's CDR3 is CASSQLAGVTNEQFF. The CDR3 DNA sequence: TGTGCCAGCAGTCAACTAGCGGGAGTCACCAATGAGCAGTTCTTC.

This chain joins TRBV9 and TRBJ2-7, with a weak D call TRBD2 (6 bases). The CDR3 length is 14 residues. V was trimmed by 0 bases and J by 0 bases, leaving 7 bases between them. The germline CDR1 and CDR2 sequences are SGDLS and YYNGEE. CDR3 nucleotides: TGTGCCAGCAGCGTAGGCGGGATCTCCTACGAGCAGTACTTC. It yields the protein CASSVGGISYEQYF.

In its sample, this clone was seen a few times. The chain carries TRBV7-9 and TRBJ1-5; the D is unclear. The CDR3 runs 17 residues. V lost 4 bases to trimming and J lost 3 bases, with 19 bases between them. The germline V gene encodes CDR1 SEHNR and CDR2 FQNEAQ (reference sequence). DNA of the CDR3: TGTGCCAGCAGCTCGGTCTTGGGGATGTGGGACAATCAGCCCCAGCATTTT. Translating it yields CASSSVLGMWDNQPQHF.

The chain joins TRBV7-8 to TRBJ2-1; maybe TRBD2 (5 bases). Trimming left V 5 bases short and J 0 bases short, with 11 bases between. The CDR3 is 15 amino acids. CDR1 is SGHVS and CDR2 is FQNEAQ in the germline V gene. The CDR3: CASSPTRSSYNEQFF. The CDR3 bases are TGTGCCAGCAGCCCCACTAGGAGCTCCTACAATGAGCAGTTCTTC.

The V gene is TRBV7-9, the J gene TRBJ2-5, with TRBD1 matching 7 bases. Germline-derived CDR1 and CDR2 are SEHNR and FQNEAQ (reference sequence). This CDR3 region has 14 residues. Germline trimming cut 1 base from V and 5 bases from J; bases unmatched to any gene: 4. The CDR3 here is CASSLVGTAETQYF. CDR3 nucleotide sequence: TGTGCCAGCAGCTTAGTGGGGACAGCCGAGACCCAGTACTTC.

V gene TRBV6-5 combines with J gene TRBJ2-3; 8 positions match TRBD2. The CDR3 is made up of 15 amino acids. The trim removed 5 bases at V and 2 bases at J, leaving 6 bases unmatched. Germline CDR1 and CDR2: MNHEY and SVGAGI. CDR3 residues: CASSQTSGHTDTQYF. CDR3 in DNA: TGTGCCAGCAGTCAAACTAGCGGACACACAGATACGCAGTATTTT.

This clone was seen more than once but under ten times. The V gene is TRBV6-6, the J gene TRBJ2-5; no firm D call. V was clipped by 3 bases and J by 6 bases, with 11 bases between them. The CDR3 spans 13 residues. Germline CDR1 is MNHNY and CDR2 is SVGAGI (reference sequence). The CDR3 here is CASSYDQAKTQYF. DNA for the CDR3: TGTGCCAGCAGTTATGACCAAGCGAAGACCCAGTACTTC.

This clone appeared a few times. The chain couples TRBV21-1 to TRBJ2-3. TRBV21-1 is a pseudogene locus. The CDR3 length is 15 residues. The CDR3 protein is CASSKGGESTDTQYF. CDR3 in DNA: TGTGCCAGCAGCAAAGGAGGGGAGTCCACAGATACGCAGTATTTT.

This chain links TRBV7-6 with TRBJ2-5, with TRBD2 matching 7 bases. CDR3 length: 15 amino acids. V shed 2 bases, J shed 5 bases, and the junction held 8 bases outside the gene matches. The germline CDR1 and CDR2 sequences are SGHVS and FNYEAQ. CDR3 in amino acids: CASSLIAEGGETQYF. The CDR3 DNA reads as TGTGCCAGCAGCTTAATCGCGGAGGGAGGGGAGACCCAGTACTTC. Looking up the rest from reference TRBV7-6 and TRBJ2-5 gives the full variable domain: GAGVSQSPRYKVTKRGQDVALRCDPISGHVSLYWYRQALGQGPEFLTYFNYEAQQDKSGLPNDRFSAERPEGSISTLTIQRTEQRDSAMYRCASSLIAEGGETQYFGPGTRLLVL.

CDR3 coding DNA: TGTGCCAGCAGCTTAGGCATCGATTGGCCCCAGCATTTT. This encodes CASSLGIDWPQHF. The J gene is TRBJ1-5, the V gene TRBV11-2, with unresolved D. Germline V CDR1 and CDR2: SGHAT, FQNNGV. The length of the CDR3 is 13 residues. V lost 1 base to trimming and J lost 9 bases, with 10 bases between them.

The chain is built from TRBV11-3 and TRBJ2-2; 11 bases are a match to TRBD1. V shed 3 bases and J 4 bases; nucleotides not matched to a gene: 7. From germline, CDR1 is SGHNT and CDR2 YENEEA. The CDR3 has 17 amino acids. CDR3 DNA: TGTGCCAGCAGCTTGTATCCGGGGACAGGGGGCACCGGGGAGCTGTTTTTT. It encodes CASSLYPGTGGTGELFF.

This chain uses TRBV9 with TRBJ1-2; D is unresolved. V lost 3 bases and J 8 bases, leaving 29 bases between the germline ends. The CDR3 sequence is 18 residues long. From germline, CDR1 is SGDLS and CDR2 YYNGEE. The CDR3 reads CASSEREEVHARDRGYTF. DNA for the CDR3: TGTGCCAGCAGCGAGAGGGAAGAAGTACATGCGCGTGATCGGGGCTACACCTTC.

This chain connects TRBV7-2 to TRBJ2-2, with D uncertain. The CDR3 totals 15 residues. Per the germline V gene, CDR1 is SGHTA and CDR2 is FQGNSA. Between the trimmed V and J ends, which lost 2 bases and 0 bases, there was a span of 7 bases. As DNA, the CDR3 is TGTGCCAGCAGCTTACTACTATCGAACACCGGGGAGCTGTTTTTT. Its protein is CASSLLLSNTGELFF.